These T cell receptor beta chains were read from a single sample in a study of shared clonotypes between healthy human individuals. The table came from immunoSEQ multiplex PCR; TCRdb's copy has only in-frame clones and leaves some out. The sample shows roughly 1,800,000 clones, roughly 95% of them seen only once. The sample taken for sequencing was naive CD8+ T cells sorted from blood. The receptors were sampled from a man aged 18 to 30 in good health. CDR3s include the opening cysteine and the closing phenylalanine or tryptophan. Fields, in order: J gene, D gene, clone size, V gene, CDR3 DNA, CDR3 protein. A D gene is named only where the DNA matches it firmly. The size entry is marked missing in some rows and otherwise reads once, few, many or a size class.

j_gene: TRBJ1-2; d_gene: NA; abundance: NA; v_gene: TRBV7-2; CDR3nt: TGTGCCAGCAGCTTATACCGGGACCTCTATGGCTACACCTTC; CDR3aa: CASSLYRDLYGYTF
j_gene: TRBJ2-7; d_gene: NA; abundance: NA; v_gene: TRBV7-9; CDR3nt: TGTGCCAGCAGCTCCTACTCGTCCTACGAGCAGTACTTC; CDR3aa: CASSSYSSYEQYF
j_gene: TRBJ1-5; d_gene: TRBD1; abundance: NA; v_gene: TRBV9; CDR3nt: TGTGCCAGCAGCGCGGACAGGGGGCTAGGCAATCAGCCCCAGCATTTT; CDR3aa: CASSADRGLGNQPQHF
j_gene: TRBJ2-1; d_gene: NA; abundance: NA; v_gene: TRBV9; CDR3nt: TGTGCCAGCAGCGTAGGGCCTGAGCAGTTCTTC; CDR3aa: CASSVGPEQFF
j_gene: TRBJ2-7; d_gene: NA; abundance: NA; v_gene: TRBV6-5; CDR3nt: TGTGCCGCAGGGGGGGGAGCAACCTACGAGCAGTACTTC; CDR3aa: CAAGGGATYEQYF
j_gene: TRBJ1-5; d_gene: TRBD1; abundance: NA; v_gene: TRBV27; CDR3nt: TGTGCCAGCAGTCCTATCTCCGGGACAGCTAATCAGCCCCAGCATTTT; CDR3aa: CASSPISGTANQPQHF
j_gene: TRBJ2-7; d_gene: NA; abundance: NA; v_gene: TRBV6-5; CDR3nt: TGTGCCAGCAGGGAGGGCGCGGTCGGAGGAGAGCAGTACTTC; CDR3aa: CASREGAVGGEQYF
j_gene: TRBJ2-2; d_gene: NA; abundance: NA; v_gene: TRBV15; CDR3nt: TGTGCCACCAGCAGAGAGGAACTTTTGACCGGGGAGCTGTTTTTT; CDR3aa: CATSREELLTGELFF
j_gene: TRBJ2-4; d_gene: NA; abundance: NA; v_gene: TRBV4-1; CDR3nt: TGCGCCAGCAGCCAAGAAAGTCGTCAGGGGGCCAAAAACATTCAGTACTTC; CDR3aa: CASSQESRQGAKNIQYF
j_gene: TRBJ1-2; d_gene: NA; abundance: NA; v_gene: TRBV21-1; CDR3nt: TGTGCCAGCAGCAAAGCTAGAGGAACTAACTATGGCTACACCTTC; CDR3aa: CASSKARGTNYGYTF
j_gene: TRBJ2-7; d_gene: TRBD1; abundance: once; v_gene: TRBV6-1; CDR3nt: TGTGCCAGCAGTGCGGACAGGGGTTACGAGCAGTACTTC; CDR3aa: CASSADRGYEQYF
j_gene: TRBJ2-4; d_gene: NA; abundance: NA; v_gene: TRBV7-9; CDR3nt: TGTGCCAGCAGCCAGGACGGGCTAGCCAAAAACATTCAGTACTTC; CDR3aa: CASSQDGLAKNIQYF
j_gene: TRBJ2-1; d_gene: NA; abundance: NA; v_gene: TRBV5-8; CDR3nt: TGTGCCAGCAGCGCAACCTCTAGGATATCCTACAATGAGCAGTTCTTC; CDR3aa: CASSATSRISYNEQFF
j_gene: TRBJ2-2; d_gene: TRBD2; abundance: NA; v_gene: TRBV4-3; CDR3nt: TGCGCCAGCAGCCAAGAACAGGGACTAGAGAAGAACACCGGGGAGCTGTTTTTT; CDR3aa: CASSQEQGLEKNTGELFF
j_gene: TRBJ1-3; d_gene: NA; abundance: NA; v_gene: TRBV4-1; CDR3nt: TGCGCCAGCAGCCGATCGGCAGAGGTTCCTTCTGGAAACACCATATATTTT; CDR3aa: CASSRSAEVPSGNTIYF
j_gene: TRBJ1-2; d_gene: NA; abundance: NA; v_gene: TRBV5-6; CDR3nt: TGTGCCAGCAGCTCCACAGGGTCGCTTGGCTACACCTTC; CDR3aa: CASSSTGSLGYTF
j_gene: TRBJ2-7; d_gene: TRBD2; abundance: NA; v_gene: TRBV6-5; CDR3nt: TGTGCCAGCATCGGGGGGGAAGGCGAGCAGTACTTC; CDR3aa: CASIGGEGEQYF
j_gene: TRBJ2-5; d_gene: TRBD2; abundance: NA; v_gene: TRBV7-8; CDR3nt: TGTGCCAGCTCCAGCTTAAGAGCCAGCGGGAGTTTAGAGACCCAGTACTTC; CDR3aa: CASSSLRASGSLETQYF
j_gene: TRBJ1-2; d_gene: NA; abundance: few; v_gene: TRBV4-1; CDR3nt: TGCGCCAGCAGCCAGTACGACTATGGCTACACCTTC; CDR3aa: CASSQYDYGYTF
j_gene: TRBJ2-3; d_gene: TRBD2; abundance: NA; v_gene: TRBV25-1; CDR3nt: TGTGCCAGCAGTGATTCTGGCGGGGGGATCTGGGATACGCAGTATTTT; CDR3aa: CASSDSGGGIWDTQYF
j_gene: TRBJ2-2; d_gene: TRBD1; abundance: NA; v_gene: TRBV19; CDR3nt: TGTGCCAGTAGCCAGGGGGCCCGGGGGTCGGTCACCGGGGAGCTGTTTTTT; CDR3aa: CASSQGARGSVTGELFF
j_gene: TRBJ1-4; d_gene: TRBD1; abundance: NA; v_gene: TRBV2; CDR3nt: TGTGCCAGCAGTGACCCGAGGGCAGGGGGGACTGAAAAACTGTTTTTT; CDR3aa: CASSDPRAGGTEKLFF
j_gene: TRBJ1-1; d_gene: NA; abundance: once; v_gene: TRBV6-6; CDR3nt: TGTGCCACGGATCGGCCGAACACTGAAGCTTTCTTT; CDR3aa: CATDRPNTEAFF
j_gene: TRBJ2-7; d_gene: NA; abundance: NA; v_gene: TRBV7-2; CDR3nt: TGTGCCAGCAGCCGGACCCTAATGGACGAGCAGTACTTC; CDR3aa: CASSRTLMDEQYF
j_gene: TRBJ2-7; d_gene: NA; abundance: NA; v_gene: TRBV6-1; CDR3nt: TGTGCCAGCAGTGTGGGGACACTTTCCTACGAGCAGTACTTC; CDR3aa: CASSVGTLSYEQYF
j_gene: TRBJ2-2; d_gene: TRBD1; abundance: NA; v_gene: TRBV28; CDR3nt: TGTGCCAGCAGTTATCCGGGACAGATGAACACCGGGGAGCTGTTTTTT; CDR3aa: CASSYPGQMNTGELFF
j_gene: TRBJ2-7; d_gene: NA; abundance: NA; v_gene: TRBV6-5; CDR3nt: TGTGCCAGCAAGCCCCAGGCAGGACTCTACGAGCAGTACTTC; CDR3aa: CASKPQAGLYEQYF
j_gene: TRBJ1-5; d_gene: TRBD1; abundance: NA; v_gene: TRBV2; CDR3nt: TGTGCCAGCAGACGGACAGGGGACAATCAGCCCCAGCATTTT; CDR3aa: CASRRTGDNQPQHF
j_gene: TRBJ2-5; d_gene: NA; abundance: NA; v_gene: TRBV27; CDR3nt: TGTGCCAGCAGTTTATCGGGACCCCACGGGCAAGAGACCCAGTACTTC; CDR3aa: CASSLSGPHGQETQYF
j_gene: TRBJ1-5; d_gene: TRBD1; abundance: once; v_gene: TRBV6-4; CDR3nt: TGTGCCAGCAGTACAGGGGGCGGCCAGCCCCAGCATTTT; CDR3aa: CASSTGGGQPQHF
j_gene: TRBJ2-5; d_gene: NA; abundance: NA; v_gene: TRBV21-1; CDR3nt: TGTGCCAGCAGCAAAGCGGGTGGTGAGACCCAGTACTTC; CDR3aa: CASSKAGGETQYF
j_gene: TRBJ2-1; d_gene: TRBD2; abundance: NA; v_gene: TRBV7-8; CDR3nt: TGTGCCAGCAGCTGGGGACTAGCGGGAGGGCCAGTGAATGAGCAGTTCTTC; CDR3aa: CASSWGLAGGPVNEQFF
j_gene: TRBJ2-7; d_gene: TRBD1; abundance: NA; v_gene: TRBV27; CDR3nt: TGTGCCAGCAGTCTCACAGGGGGCGAGCAGTACTTC; CDR3aa: CASSLTGGEQYF
j_gene: TRBJ2-5; d_gene: NA; abundance: NA; v_gene: TRBV6-9; CDR3nt: TGTGCCAGCAGTTACAACCTCCGGAGCGTTGCCCAGTACTTC; CDR3aa: CASSYNLRSVAQYF
j_gene: TRBJ2-7; d_gene: NA; abundance: once; v_gene: TRBV4-3; CDR3nt: TGCGCCAGCAGCCAAGGGTTGGGAGTCTCCTACGAGCAGTACTTC; CDR3aa: CASSQGLGVSYEQYF
j_gene: TRBJ2-1; d_gene: TRBD2; abundance: NA; v_gene: TRBV9; CDR3nt: TGTGCCAGCAGCGTGCACGGGGGGGTCGATGAGCAGTTCTTC; CDR3aa: CASSVHGGVDEQFF
j_gene: TRBJ1-4; d_gene: NA; abundance: NA; v_gene: TRBV11-2; CDR3nt: TGTGCCAGCAGCTTCCGGGGGCTCGAAAAACTGTTTTTT; CDR3aa: CASSFRGLEKLFF
j_gene: TRBJ2-7; d_gene: TRBD1; abundance: few; v_gene: TRBV27; CDR3nt: TGTGCCAGCAGACCGGGACAGGGGGCCTACGAGCAGTACTTC; CDR3aa: CASRPGQGAYEQYF
j_gene: TRBJ1-1; d_gene: NA; abundance: NA; v_gene: TRBV19; CDR3nt: TGTGCCAGTAGTATAGGAGGGGGTCCGAACACTGAAGCTTTCTTT; CDR3aa: CASSIGGGPNTEAFF
j_gene: TRBJ2-3; d_gene: NA; abundance: NA; v_gene: TRBV2; CDR3nt: TGTGCCAGCAGTGAAGAGGGCCTGAGCACAGATACGCAGTATTTT; CDR3aa: CASSEEGLSTDTQYF
j_gene: TRBJ2-1; d_gene: NA; abundance: NA; v_gene: TRBV13; CDR3nt: TGTGCCAGCAGCTATTATAGCGGACTCAATGAGCAGTTCTTC; CDR3aa: CASSYYSGLNEQFF
j_gene: TRBJ2-2; d_gene: TRBD1; abundance: NA; v_gene: TRBV4-1; CDR3nt: TGCGCCAGCAGTCTCAGGACAGGCGACCCCGGGGAGCTGTTTTTT; CDR3aa: CASSLRTGDPGELFF
j_gene: TRBJ2-7; d_gene: TRBD1; abundance: NA; v_gene: TRBV6-5; CDR3nt: TGTGCCAGCAGTTACGGACAGGGATCATCCTACGAGCAGTACTTC; CDR3aa: CASSYGQGSSYEQYF
j_gene: TRBJ2-1; d_gene: TRBD2; abundance: NA; v_gene: TRBV19; CDR3nt: TGTGCCAGCCAGGGACTACCTATTTACAATGAGCAGTTCTTC; CDR3aa: CASQGLPIYNEQFF
j_gene: TRBJ2-7; d_gene: TRBD2; abundance: NA; v_gene: TRBV6-1; CDR3nt: TGTGCCAGCAGTGATGGGACTAGCTCAACCTACGAGCAGTACTTC; CDR3aa: CASSDGTSSTYEQYF
j_gene: TRBJ1-5; d_gene: NA; abundance: NA; v_gene: TRBV11-2; CDR3nt: TGTGCCAGCAGCTTAGAGAGGGATCAGCCCCAGCATTTT; CDR3aa: CASSLERDQPQHF
j_gene: TRBJ2-7; d_gene: TRBD1; abundance: NA; v_gene: TRBV5-5; CDR3nt: TGTGCCAGCAGCCTCTGGCAGGGGGCTTACGAGCAGTACTTC; CDR3aa: CASSLWQGAYEQYF
j_gene: TRBJ1-1; d_gene: NA; abundance: once; v_gene: TRBV6-6; CDR3nt: TGTGCCAGCAACTTAGCGGTAAACACTGAAGCTTTCTTT; CDR3aa: CASNLAVNTEAFF
j_gene: TRBJ2-7; d_gene: NA; abundance: NA; v_gene: TRBV5-1; CDR3nt: TGCGCCAGCAGCTTGAAGAGCTCCTACGAGCAGTACTTC; CDR3aa: CASSLKSSYEQYF